A single TCR beta chain is shown here with its context. Its specificity is not known. The data derive from a study of OX40 agonist ivuxolimab in advanced cancers. Overall study context: Patients in dose escalation had liver, melanoma, kidney or head and neck cancers. Age averaged around 59 years (range about 23 to 80), and around 78% were male. The study's findings and limits: In general, CD8+ T cells held more expanded clones than CD4+ did, on average.

Clones were sequenced by immunoSEQ multiplex PCR, and TCRdb holds only the in-frame ones, with some missing. In the table there are roughly 110,000 clones, 90% of which are singletons. V was clipped by 2 bases and J by 4 bases, with 12 bases between them. Germline-derived CDR1 and CDR2 are SGHNT and YYREEE (reference sequence). CDR3 length: 14 amino acids. The source of this sequence is an adult with an advanced solid tumor such as melanoma, head and neck, liver or kidney cancer. This specimen consisted of CD4+ or CD8+ T cells sorted from blood, obtained in a trial of the OX40 agonist ivuxolimab. The chain links TRBV5-4 to TRBJ1-1, with D possibly matching TRBD1 (5 bases). This CDR3 is CASSFGGGSTEAFF. The CDR3, as DNA: TGTGCCAGCAGCTTTGGGGGGGGTAGCACTGAAGCTTTCTTT. Filled out from reference TRBV5-4 and TRBJ1-1, the complete variable domain reads ETGVTQSPTHLIKTRGQQVTLRCSSQSGHNTVSWYQQALGQGPQFIFQYYREEENGRGNFPPRFSGLQFPNYSSELNVNALELDDSALYLCASSFGGGSTEAFFGQGTRLTVV.